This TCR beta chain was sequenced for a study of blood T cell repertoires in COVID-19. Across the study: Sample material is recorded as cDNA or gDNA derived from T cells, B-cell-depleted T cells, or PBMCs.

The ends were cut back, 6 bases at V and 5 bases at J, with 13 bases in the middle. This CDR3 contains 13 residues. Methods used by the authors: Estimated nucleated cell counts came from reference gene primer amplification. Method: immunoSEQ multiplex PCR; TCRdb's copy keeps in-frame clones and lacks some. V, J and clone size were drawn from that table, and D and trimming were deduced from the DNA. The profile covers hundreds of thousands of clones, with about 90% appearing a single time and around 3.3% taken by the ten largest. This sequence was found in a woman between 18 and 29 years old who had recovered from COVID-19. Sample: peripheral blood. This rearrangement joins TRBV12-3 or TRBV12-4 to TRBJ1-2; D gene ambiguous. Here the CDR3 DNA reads TGTGCCAGCAGAACCGGCGGGTTTTATGGCTACACCTTC. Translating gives CASRTGGFYGYTF.